This TCR beta chain was retrieved from a study of regulatory T cells in long-lasting Graves disease. Remarks on this clonotype: A much larger clone is a single base away; this may be a read error.

Time point given: newly diagnosed GD, antithyroid drugs for less than 3 months. RNA from PBMCs was the source of the TCR library. HTBI primers from iRepertoire and Arm-PCR of CDR3 regions yielded the TCR beta libraries. TCRdb re-called the multiplex PCR reads through MiXCR, storing one row per CDR3 protein. Counted here are 600,000 to 650,000 distinct CDR3 sequences, approximately 15% occurring once; the ten biggest clones make up about 17%. Looked up from germline, CDR1 is SNHLY and CDR2 is FYNNEI. The CDR3 is made up of 15 amino acids. These data were also reused for a study on T cells in Graves' hyperthyroidism and ophthalmopathy. That work states: Within blood appeared most thyroid clonotypes that had expanded above 0.001.

V usage is TRBV2 and J usage is TRBJ2-5; 9 nucleotides align to TRBD1. The clonotype comes from a young woman with Graves disease. This specimen was peripheral blood mononuclear cells (PBMCs), taken at new diagnosis, from a patient treated with antithyroid drugs. This CDR3 is CASRREQGAQETQCF. The CDR3 coding sequence is TGTGCCAGCAGGAGAGAACAGGGGGCCCAAGAGACCCAGTGCTTC.